This T cell receptor (beta chain) was profiled in a study of OX40 agonist ivuxolimab in advanced cancers. Overall study: The group had a mean age of about 60 years, ranged from about 23 to 79, and was 82.7% male. Three partial responders included one hepatocellular carcinoma patient and two cutaneous melanoma patients.

Germline values: CDR1 MDHEN, CDR2 SYDVKM. V was trimmed by 7 bases and J by 8 bases, leaving 18 bases between them. The CDR3 spans 14 residues. General observations from the study: CD4+ and CD8+ blood T cells expanded clonally by week 6 at 0.1 to 3.0 mg/kg.

Using immunoSEQ multiplex PCR, the repertoire was profiled, and TCRdb retains in-frame clones only, with some absent. Among around 72,000 clones listed, 85% were seen once. On this clone itself: No antigen is known for it.

Here the sequenced sample was CD4+ or CD8+ T cells sorted from blood, taken in a trial of the OX40 agonist ivuxolimab. The chain recombines TRBV28 with TRBJ1-3, with D possibly TRBD1 on 6 matching bases. This TCR came from an adult with an advanced solid tumor such as melanoma, head and neck, liver or kidney cancer. The CDR3 is CASKVGGWSHTIYF. In DNA form, the CDR3 reads TGTGCCAGCAAAGTCGGGGGCTGGAGTCACACCATATATTTT.